The 26 T cell receptor beta chains listed next were all sequenced from one sample in a study of CD8+CD57+ T cells in acquired aplastic anemia. TCR beta VDJ and CDR3 were profiled, and genomic DNA was the template. TCRdb independently ran MiXCR on the reads; one entry per CDR3 protein. The top ten hold about 60% of the sample, which has about 200,000 distinct CDR3 sequences, roughly two thirds seen once. CD8+CD57+ cell expansion, shown by flow cytometry, had occurred in the patients selected for sequencing. Sequencing used sorted CD4+, CD8+, or CD8+CD57+ T cells (not recorded which) from PBMCs. These receptors all stem from a human donor with aplastic anemia.

The chain carries TRBV7-2 and TRBJ2-3; 8 nucleotides agree with TRBD1. CDR3 size: 15 residues. Germline loops: CDR1 SGHTA, CDR2 FQGNSA. V shed 5 bases, J shed 6 bases, and the junction held 10 bases outside the gene matches. For the CDR3, the DNA is TGTGCCAGCAGCGCCCGACAGGGGATCCCTGATACGCAGTATTTT. Its translation: CASSARQGIPDTQYF.

This clonotype was seen a handful of times. This chain uses TRBV19 with TRBJ2-1; 7 bases agree with TRBD2. V dropped 3 bases and J dropped 6; count of bases not matched to a gene: 5. CDR3 size: 14 residues. CDR1 and CDR2 (germline): LNHDA, SQIVND (reference sequence). DNA for the CDR3: TGTGCCAGTAGTATGGGGGGGGATGGCAATGAGCAGTTCTTC. Protein product: CASSMGGDGNEQFF.

The chain has TRBV24-1 and TRBJ1-6; the D is unclear. With 4 bases removed from V and 2 bases from J, the gap between germline ends came to 5 bases. CDR1 is KGHDR, CDR2 SFDVKD, per germline. The CDR3 is 14 residues long. CDR3 coding DNA: TGTGCCACCAGTGAAGCAGCCTATAATTCACCCCTCCACTTT. Translating it yields CATSEAAYNSPLHF.

The rearrangement links TRBV13 to TRBJ1-2; D gene unclear. Germline CDR1 reads PRHDT; CDR2 reads FYEKMQ (reference sequence). Trimming stripped 6 bases from V and 5 bases from J, with 19 bases between. The CDR3 is 15 amino acids. The CDR3 nucleotides are TGTGCCAGCAGTCTAGGACTTACGCAAGCTTATGGCTACACCTTC. Translated: CASSLGLTQAYGYTF.

This clonotype was seen only a few times. This sequence joins TRBV9 and TRBJ2-7, with 9 positions matching TRBD1. With V trimmed by 4 bases and J by 5 bases, 1 base remained unmatched. Per germline, CDR1 SGDLS and CDR2 YYNGEE. The CDR3 length is 12 residues. CDR3 nucleotides: TGTGCCAGCAGCAGGACAGGGGACGAGCAGTACTTC. This encodes CASSRTGDEQYF.

V usage is TRBV15 and J usage is TRBJ2-2; D ambiguous. Trimming stripped 8 bases from V and 6 bases from J, with 13 bases between. Germline V gives CDR1 LNHNV, CDR2 YYDKDF (reference sequence). This CDR3 region has 13 residues. The CDR3 sequence is CATSGIGAGELFF. The DNA for the CDR3 is TGTGCCACCTCGGGTATTGGGGCCGGGGAGCTGTTTTTT.

Details on this clonotype: The germline gene is not matched at one end of the junction; a read error may be the cause. This chain joins TRBV10-3 and TRBJ1-1, with a weak D call TRBD1 (6 bases). CDR3 size: 16 residues. Germline-derived CDR1 and CDR2 are ENHRY and SYGVKD. The CDR3 is CASSFNWGAPIAQAFF. Here the CDR3 DNA reads TGTGCCAGCAGTTTTAATTGGGGGGCTCCTATCGCACAAGCTTTCTTT.

The chain couples TRBV7-9 to TRBJ1-2, with 7 bases identical to TRBD1. The CDR3 has 18 amino acids. Germline V lookup: CDR1 SEHNR, CDR2 FQNEAQ (reference sequence). The J segment lost 6 bases and the V segment lost 5 bases, leaving 21 bases of the junction unmatched. The CDR3 region is CASSDPRSTATGHHGYTF. The CDR3 DNA reads as TGTGCCAGCAGCGACCCTCGCAGCACAGCGACAGGGCATCATGGCTACACCTTC.

The J gene is TRBJ1-1, the V gene TRBV7-9; perhaps TRBD1 as D (5 bases). Trimming left V 6 bases short and J 5 bases short, with 16 bases between. This CDR3 spans 14 amino acids. Germline CDR1 is SEHNR and CDR2 is FQNEAQ (reference sequence). This CDR3 reads CASSLSRGWTEAFF. The CDR3 coding sequence is TGTGCCAGCAGTTTATCGCGGGGGTGGACTGAAGCTTTCTTT.

The rearrangement uses TRBV29-1 and TRBJ2-2; the D is unclear. Germline-derived CDR1 and CDR2 are SQVTM and ANQGSEA. Trimming removed 2 bases at V and 6 bases at J, with 10 bases between. There are 13 residues in the CDR3. The CDR3, as DNA: TGCAGCGTTGAACCATCTAGTTCCGGGGAGCTGTTTTTT. Encoded protein: CSVEPSSSGELFF.

The V gene is TRBV24-1, the J gene TRBJ2-1, with TRBD2 matching over 12 bases. The CDR3 is 16 residues long. The germline V gene has CDR1 KGHDR and CDR2 SFDVKD. The V gene end was trimmed by 3 bases and the J gene end by 6 bases; junction bases not matched to a gene: 5. The chain's CDR3 is CATSDAGTSGFNEQFF. The DNA of the CDR3 is TGTGCCACCAGTGATGCCGGGACTAGCGGGTTCAATGAGCAGTTCTTC.

The chain joins TRBV2 to TRBJ2-3; D is unclear. V lost 3 bases and J 5 bases, leaving 9 bases between the germline ends. The CDR3 has 13 residues. CDR1 SNHLY and CDR2 FYNNEI come from the germline V gene. The DNA for the CDR3 is TGTGCCAGCAGTGAGAGGCAGTTAGATACGCAGTATTTT. It specifies CASSERQLDTQYF.

CDR3: CATSDPGPDFGAQYF. DNA of the CDR3: TGTGCCACCAGTGATCCGGGACCCGATTTTGGTGCCCAGTACTTC. The rearrangement joins TRBV24-1 to TRBJ2-5; perhaps D is TRBD1 or TRBD2 (5 bases each). The germline V gene has CDR1 KGHDR and CDR2 SFDVKD. V was clipped by 3 bases and J by 9 bases, with 19 bases between them. The CDR3 length is 15 residues.

The CDR3 loop reads CSASLQGRGGYTF. CDR3 sequence (DNA): TGCAGTGCTAGTTTGCAGGGTAGGGGCGGCTACACCTTC. The chain is built from TRBV20-1 and TRBJ1-2; maybe TRBD1 (5 bases). The length of the CDR3 is 13 residues. Germline CDR1 and CDR2: DFQATT and SNEGSKA (reference sequence). V lost 3 bases and J 8 bases, leaving 16 bases between the germline ends.

The chain is built from TRBV7-8 and TRBJ2-3; 8 bases fit TRBD2. The CDR3 extends over 15 amino acids. Germline trimming cut 6 bases from V and 4 bases from J; bases unmatched to any gene: 9. Germline lookup yields CDR1 SGHVS and CDR2 FQNEAQ. The CDR3: CASSLNRGRSDTQYF. The CDR3, as DNA: TGTGCCAGCAGTTTAAACCGCGGGAGGTCAGATACGCAGTATTTT.

The chain links TRBV29-1 to TRBJ1-1; no clear D gene. Germline CDR1 and CDR2: SQVTM and ANQGSEA. The CDR3 runs to 11 residues. Trimming removed 4 bases from V and 1 base from J, with 4 bases in between. Here the CDR3 DNA reads TGCAGCGTTGCTAAGAACACTGAAGCTTTCTTT. Translating gives CSVAKNTEAFF.

The rearrangement joins TRBV19 to TRBJ1-6; D call uncertain. Germline V CDR1 and CDR2: LNHDA, SQIVND (reference sequence). V was pared by 5 bases and J by 9 bases, with 17 bases between. The CDR3 totals 15 residues. Here the CDR3 reads CASSGRVPLGSPLHF. CDR3 nucleotides: TGTGCCAGTAGTGGGAGGGTCCCGTTGGGTTCACCCCTCCACTTT.

This clonotype has just a few counts. CDR3 coding DNA: TGTGCCAGCAGCCCGAGGGGGGATGGCTACGAGCAGTACTTC. It yields the protein CASSPRGDGYEQYF. The chain has TRBV7-7 and TRBJ2-7, with D perhaps TRBD1 or TRBD2 (6 bases each). The CDR3 sequence is 14 residues long. V lost 5 bases and J 3 bases, leaving 14 bases between the germline ends. Germline CDR1 and CDR2: SSHAT and FNYEAQ (reference sequence). Using reference TRBV7-7 and TRBJ2-7 for the parts outside the CDR3, the full variable domain is GAGVSQSPRYKVTKRGQDVTLRCDPISSHATLYWYQQALGQGPEFLTYFNYEAQPDKSGLPSDRFSAERPEGSISTLTIQRTEQRDSAMYRCASSPRGDGYEQYFGPGTRLTVT.

The chain is built from TRBV24-1 and TRBJ2-7; D may match TRBD1 or TRBD2 (5 bases each). Germline V lookup: CDR1 KGHDR, CDR2 SFDVKD. The length of the CDR3 is 14 residues. V dropped 4 bases and J dropped 4 bases, with 13 bases sitting between them. This CDR3 reads CATSEAGTDYEQYF. The CDR3 region has the DNA TGTGCCACCAGTGAAGCCGGGACCGATTACGAGCAGTACTTC.

The CDR3 here is CATRGVYGYTF. CDR3 DNA: TGTGCCACTAGGGGGGTCTATGGCTACACCTTC. This chain connects TRBV7-2 to TRBJ1-2; possibly TRBD1 for D (6 bases). Trimming cost V 10 bases and J 4 bases, with 10 bases left between them. The CDR3 consists of 11 residues. In germline, CDR1 is SGHTA, CDR2 FQGNSA.

The chain's CDR3 is CASSLGPREDEKLFF. As DNA, the CDR3 is TGTGCCAGCAGCTTAGGCCCCAGGGAGGATGAAAAACTGTTTTTT. The rearrangement links TRBV7-9 to TRBJ1-4; perhaps TRBD1 as D (5 bases). The V end lost 1 base, the J end lost 6 bases, and 12 bases lay between the germline ends. The CDR3 consists of 15 residues. Germline V gives CDR1 SEHNR, CDR2 FQNEAQ (reference sequence).

This sequence joins TRBV6-5 and TRBJ2-7; maybe TRBD1 (6 bases). CDR3 length: 14 residues. Germline assignment: CDR1 MNHEY and CDR2 SVGAGI. V lost 7 bases and J lost 3, with 16 bases in between. CDR3 loop: CASKTGGGLYEQYF. Written as DNA, the CDR3 is TGTGCCAGCAAGACAGGTGGGGGCCTCTACGAGCAGTACTTC.

The CDR3 is CASSLTVRGQGYTF. CDR3 DNA: TGTGCCAGCAGCTTAACGGTCAGGGGTCAAGGCTACACCTTC. J is TRBJ1-2 and V is TRBV7-9, with a tentative D call TRBD1 (6 bases). The germline gives CDR1 SEHNR, CDR2 FQNEAQ (reference sequence). Trimming left V 2 bases short and J 8 bases short, with 15 bases between. This CDR3 has 14 amino acids.

V and J are TRBV20-1 and TRBJ2-7; no reliable D call. Germline V gives CDR1 DFQATT, CDR2 SNEGSKA (reference sequence). V lost 4 bases to trimming and J lost 3 bases, with 7 bases between them. The CDR3 consists of 11 residues. DNA of the CDR3: TGCAGTGCTATGTTGAACTACGAGCAGTACTTC. This translates into CSAMLNYEQYF.

The chain carries TRBV25-1 and TRBJ2-7; D unclear. The V end lost 5 bases, the J end lost 1 base, and 12 bases lay between the germline ends. CDR1 and CDR2 from the germline V gene are MGHDK and SYGVNS. This CDR3 has 14 residues. The CDR3 here is CASSQPDWSYEQYF. Written as DNA, the CDR3 is TGTGCCAGCAGTCAACCAGACTGGTCCTACGAGCAGTACTTC.

The chain combines TRBV9 with TRBJ2-1; 7 nucleotides agree with TRBD1. V shed 4 bases, J shed 4 bases, and the junction held 8 bases outside the gene matches. Germline V CDR1 and CDR2: SGDLS, YYNGEE. The CDR3 runs 15 residues. The CDR3 here is CASSPTPGQYNEQFF. CDR3 DNA sequence: TGTGCCAGCAGCCCCACCCCGGGACAGTACAATGAGCAGTTCTTC.